This T cell receptor (beta chain) was recovered during a study of graft-versus-host responses after intestinal transplantation. About the research overall: Each recipient received anti-thymocyte globulin induction, then tacrolimus and steroids for approximately 3 years.

Irradiated, violet-dye-labeled stimulators (around 200,000) were plated alongside around 200,000 CFSE-labeled responders. Germline CDR1 and CDR2: LNHDA and SQIVND (reference sequence). This CDR3 spans 14 amino acids. The V end lost 4 bases, the J end lost 6 bases, and 13 bases lay between the germline ends. This clone was picked up a small number of times. TCRdb keeps only in-frame clones here, not all; method: immunoSEQ multiplex PCR. Of around 8,800 clones listed, approximately 26% are singletons. The TCR sequence derives from a human patient who was an organ donor for intestinal transplantation. The chain combines TRBV19 with TRBJ2-1, with D possibly matching TRBD1 (7 bases). The sequenced sample was alloreactive CD8+ T cells from a mixed lymphocyte reaction culture, obtained before transplantation. The subset is: CFSE-low proliferating T cells sorted from roughly six-day pre-transplant mixed lymphocyte reaction (GvH or HvG direction). In nucleotides, the CDR3 is TGTGCCAGTAGTACCCAGGGGGGTATCAATGAGCAGTTCTTC. Protein sequence: CASSTQGGINEQFF.